This T cell receptor beta chain originates from a study of CD4 T cells in relation to SARS-CoV-2 and coronaviruses (dated by TCRdb to the early 2020s). Study-wide context: The ViraFEST assay cultured PBMCs with antigen for 10 days, then sequenced TCR beta CDR3s to find antigen-specific clonal expansions. The negative reference condition was either a culture with an HIV-1 Nef peptide pool or a culture with no peptide. HLA restriction was mapped for shared crossreactive spike epitopes using patient-derived lymphoblastoid cell lines. At the level of individual TCR clonotypes, the study evaluated whether memory CD4+ T cells crossreact between the spike proteins of SARS-CoV-2 and those of common cold coronaviruses. Samples from three pre-COVID donors and the naive versus memory experiments were sequenced with the Adaptive Biotechnologies TCR-sequencing kit; other data were Illumina-based. A different TCR-beta assay, based on Illumina, was used to sequence expansion assays from other donors in the study. Study-wide findings and limitations: Compared with monoreactive clones, crossreactive clones had significantly weaker SARS-CoV-2-driven expansion, a result consistent with antigenic imprinting. Roughly 64% of donors had memory CD4+ clonotypes that crossrecognized SARS-CoV-2 and at least one common cold coronavirus spike. The study was limited by small numbers of patients and tested TCRs. Crossreactivity analysis centred on spike protein, so crossreactivity against other viral proteins was not assessed. No donor contributed both pre-pandemic and post-infection samples, which limited tracing the source of pre-existing responses.

In regard to this clone: Its cognate antigen has yet to be identified. No much larger clone is present one base from it, and per-base qualities are unavailable.

CD4+ T cells from unexposed donors were collected before the COVID-19 pandemic (2011-2018). After approximately 11 days of culture, CD4+ T cells were isolated with the EasySep CD4+ T cell isolation kit. As cell number allowed, CD4+ T cells from unexposed donors were tested for reactivity to SARS-CoV-2 S and N and to four common cold coronavirus spike pools. Each well held 1.5 million to 2.5 million PBMCs cultured in IMDM containing around 5% human AB serum and roughly 9.3 IU/ml IL-2. Half of the culture medium was replaced with fresh IL-2-containing medium on days 3 and 7. In general, triplicate replicate wells were used for every peptide culture condition. The leukapheresis product for the unexposed donors was obtained through commercial purchase. Ficoll-Paque PLUS gradient centrifugation was used to isolate PBMCs from either whole blood or leukapheresis product. The PBMCs went either fresh into the expansion assay or into cryopreservation at -140 degrees C. The QIAamp Micro DNA Kit was used to extract genomic DNA from the CD4+ T cells.

Library construction relied on the immunoSEQ multiplex PCR assay. The authors' pipeline ran thus. During preprocessing, nonproductive sequences were removed, along with CDR3s that did not begin with C, did not end with F or W, or were shorter than 7 amino acids. Antigen-specific clonotypes were called with the MANAFEST web app, based on expansion relative to reference and other culture wells. A clone was considered positive if the clone showed significant expansion compared with the reference culture in 2 of 3 replicate wells at an FDR below 0.05. To be called positive, a clone also had to show significant expansion compared with every other tandem well and an odds ratio greater than 5. Pairwise Levenshtein distance, computed with the stringdist R package after three terminal residues were trimmed from each end, was used as the measure of CDR3 homology. Entries here come from immuneACCESS through TCRdb and include only in-frame sequences with V and J called. Some clones fail to appear in such tables; in the studies checked, an unresolved V gene covers under half of the shortfall, and the cause of the remainder is unknown. That table is the source of V, J and clone size, and D and trimming were worked out from the DNA. The sample table contains just under 20,000 clones; only one count was recorded for around 81% of them. 9.5% to 12% of the sample goes to the ten largest clones.

Per the germline V gene (reference sequence), LNHDA is the CDR1 and SQIVND is the CDR2. The CDR3 runs 11 amino acids, cysteine and phenylalanine included. CDR3 DNA only is kept here, 33 bases in frame from base 1. Cut back by 3 bases and 3 bases, the V and J ends lie 2 bases apart. The sequence links TRBV19 to TRBJ2-5; a confident D gene designation cannot be given. The receptor comes from a human donor in good health. Sequenced material: CD4+ T cells from PBMCs, cultured in vitro. CDR3 region: CASSMEETQYF. The DNA sequence follows: TGTGCCAGTAGTATGGAAGAGACCCAGTACTTC.